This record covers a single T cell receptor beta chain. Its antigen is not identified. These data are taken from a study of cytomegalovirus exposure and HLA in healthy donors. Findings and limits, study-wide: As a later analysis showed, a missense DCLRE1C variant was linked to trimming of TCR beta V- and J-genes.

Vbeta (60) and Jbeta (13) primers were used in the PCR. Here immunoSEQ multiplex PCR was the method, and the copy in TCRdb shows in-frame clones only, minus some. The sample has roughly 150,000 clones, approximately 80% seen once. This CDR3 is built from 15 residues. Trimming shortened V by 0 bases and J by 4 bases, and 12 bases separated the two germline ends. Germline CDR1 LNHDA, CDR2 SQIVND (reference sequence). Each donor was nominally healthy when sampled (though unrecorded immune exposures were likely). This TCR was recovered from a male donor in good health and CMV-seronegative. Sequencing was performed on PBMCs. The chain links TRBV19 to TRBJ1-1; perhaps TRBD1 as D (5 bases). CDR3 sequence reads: CASSIEGGEITEAFF. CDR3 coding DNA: TGTGCCAGTAGTATAGAGGGAGGGGAAATCACTGAAGCTTTCTTT.